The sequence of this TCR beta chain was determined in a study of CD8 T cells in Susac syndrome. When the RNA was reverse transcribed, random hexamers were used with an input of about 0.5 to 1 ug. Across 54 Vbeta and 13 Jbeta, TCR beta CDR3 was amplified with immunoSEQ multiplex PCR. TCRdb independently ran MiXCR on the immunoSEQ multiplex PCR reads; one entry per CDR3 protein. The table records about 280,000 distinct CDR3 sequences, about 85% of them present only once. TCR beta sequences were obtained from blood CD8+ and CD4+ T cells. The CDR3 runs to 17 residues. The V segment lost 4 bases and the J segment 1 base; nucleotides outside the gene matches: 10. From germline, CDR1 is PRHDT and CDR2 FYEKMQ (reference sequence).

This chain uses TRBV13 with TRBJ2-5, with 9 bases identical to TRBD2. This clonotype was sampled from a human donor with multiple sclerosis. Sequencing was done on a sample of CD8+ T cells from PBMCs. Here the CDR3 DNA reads TGTGCCAGCAGCTGGGGTAGCGGGAGAGGGGGCCAAGAGACCCAGTACTTC. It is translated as CASSWGSGRGGQETQYF.